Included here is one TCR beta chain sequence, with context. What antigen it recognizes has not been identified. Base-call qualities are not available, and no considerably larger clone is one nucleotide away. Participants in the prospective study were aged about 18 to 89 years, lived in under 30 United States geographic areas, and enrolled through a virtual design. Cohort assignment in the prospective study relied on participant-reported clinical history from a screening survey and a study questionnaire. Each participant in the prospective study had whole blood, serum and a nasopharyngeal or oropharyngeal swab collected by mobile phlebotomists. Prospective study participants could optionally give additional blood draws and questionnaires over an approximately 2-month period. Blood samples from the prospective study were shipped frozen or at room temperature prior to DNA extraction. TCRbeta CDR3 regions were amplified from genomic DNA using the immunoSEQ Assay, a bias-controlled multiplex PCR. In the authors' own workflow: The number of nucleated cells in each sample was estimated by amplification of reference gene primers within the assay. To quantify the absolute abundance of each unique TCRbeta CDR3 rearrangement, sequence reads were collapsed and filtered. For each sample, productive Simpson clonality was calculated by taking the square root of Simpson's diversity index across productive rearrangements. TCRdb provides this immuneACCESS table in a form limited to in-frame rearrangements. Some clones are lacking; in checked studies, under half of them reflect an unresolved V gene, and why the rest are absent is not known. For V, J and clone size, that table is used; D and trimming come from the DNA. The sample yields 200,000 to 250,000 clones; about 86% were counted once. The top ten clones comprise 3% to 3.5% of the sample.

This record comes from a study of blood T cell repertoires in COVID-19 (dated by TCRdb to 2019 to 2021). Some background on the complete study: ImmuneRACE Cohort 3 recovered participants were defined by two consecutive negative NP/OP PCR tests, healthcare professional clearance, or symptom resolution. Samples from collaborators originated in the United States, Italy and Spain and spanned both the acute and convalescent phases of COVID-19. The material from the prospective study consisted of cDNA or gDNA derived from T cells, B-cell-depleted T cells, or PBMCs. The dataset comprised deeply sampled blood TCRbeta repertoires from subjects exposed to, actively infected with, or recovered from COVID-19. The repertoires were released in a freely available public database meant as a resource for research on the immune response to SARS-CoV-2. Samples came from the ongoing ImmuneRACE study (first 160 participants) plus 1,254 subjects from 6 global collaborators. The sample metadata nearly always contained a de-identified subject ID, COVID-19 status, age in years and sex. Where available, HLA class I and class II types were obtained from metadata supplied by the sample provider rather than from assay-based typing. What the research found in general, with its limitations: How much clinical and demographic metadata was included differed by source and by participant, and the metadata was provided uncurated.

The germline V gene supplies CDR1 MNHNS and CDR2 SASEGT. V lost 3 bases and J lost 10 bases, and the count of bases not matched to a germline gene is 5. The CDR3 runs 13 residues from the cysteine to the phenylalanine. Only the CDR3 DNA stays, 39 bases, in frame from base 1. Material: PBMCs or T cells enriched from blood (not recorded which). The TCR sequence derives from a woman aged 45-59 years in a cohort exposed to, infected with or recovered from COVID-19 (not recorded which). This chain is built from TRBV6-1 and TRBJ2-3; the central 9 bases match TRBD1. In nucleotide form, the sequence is TGTGCCAGCAGTGAGGGGACAGGGCGTGCGCAGTATTTT. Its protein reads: CASSEGTGRAQYF.